These 14 T cell receptor beta chains were all obtained from the same sample, sequenced in a study of cytomegalovirus exposure and HLA in healthy donors. PCR involved 60 Vbeta and 13 Jbeta primers. This table comes from immunoSEQ multiplex PCR, and its TCRdb copy is limited to in-frame clones, with some not included. This table holds 210,000 or so clones, about four fifths found once. Sequencing was performed on PBMCs. The source is a woman aged 50 to 65 in good health and CMV-seropositive.

The chain uses TRBV4-3 and TRBJ1-2, with 9 positions matching TRBD1. Germline CDR1 is LGHNA and CDR2 is YSLEER. This CDR3 has 14 amino acids. J lost 2 bases, V lost 4 bases, and 2 bases had no gene match. This chain's CDR3 is CASSPGQGNYGYTF. The CDR3 nucleotides read TGCGCCAGCAGCCCGGGACAGGGCAACTATGGCTACACCTTC.

As DNA, the CDR3 is TGTGCCTGGAGTCGACAGCCACAGATTAACTATGGCTACACCTTC. This translates into CAWSRQPQINYGYTF. This chain joins TRBV30 and TRBJ1-2, with D possibly being TRBD1 (5 bases). V lost 2 bases and J 1 base, leaving 14 bases between the germline ends. The CDR3 covers 15 residues. The germline gives CDR1 GTSNPN, CDR2 SVGIG (reference sequence).

The chain employs TRBV9 and TRBJ1-4; 11 bases agree with TRBD1. The V gene end was trimmed by 3 bases and the J gene end by 7 bases; junction bases not matched to a gene: 8. The CDR3 is 16 amino acids. Germline-derived CDR1 and CDR2 are SGDLS and YYNGEE. CDR3 DNA sequence: TGTGCCAGCAGCGCATCCTCGGGACAGGGGGGTGAAAAACTGTTTTTT. As protein: CASSASSGQGGEKLFF.

This chain uses TRBV28 with TRBJ1-6, with D perhaps TRBD1 (6 bases). The CDR3 covers 14 residues. V lost 5 bases and J 7 bases, leaving 12 bases between the germline ends. Germline V gene data show CDR1 as MDHEN and CDR2 as SYDVKM. The CDR3 bases are TGTGCCAGCAGTCGCGACAGGCTCAATTCACCCCTCCACTTT. Protein sequence: CASSRDRLNSPLHF.

The rearrangement joins TRBV6-5 to TRBJ1-2; D unresolved. The CDR3 sequence is 12 residues long. Germline CDR1 reads MNHEY; CDR2 reads SVGAGI. The V end lost 2 bases, the J end lost 7 bases, and 8 bases lay between the germline ends. The chain's CDR3 is CASSYPEGGYTF. CDR3 in DNA: TGTGCCAGCAGTTACCCCGAGGGTGGCTACACCTTC.

The chain couples TRBV18 to TRBJ1-5; 7 nucleotides line up with TRBD1. The CDR3 has 19 amino acids. The J segment lost 0 bases and the V segment lost 6 bases, leaving 17 bases of the junction unmatched. In germline, CDR1 is KGHSH, CDR2 LQKENI. The CDR3 coding sequence is TGTGCCAGCTCTCCTGACAGGGTAGGGTCGGATTTTAGCAATCAGCCCCAGCATTTT. Translated: CASSPDRVGSDFSNQPQHF.

This clone was counted between two and nine times. The chain uses TRBV6-5 and TRBJ1-4, with a tentative D call TRBD1 (6 bases). V gave up 6 bases and J gave up 7 bases, with 12 bases separating them. The germline V gene encodes CDR1 MNHEY and CDR2 SVGAGI. This CDR3 contains 13 residues. CDR3 DNA: TGTGCCAGCAGGACCCAACAGGGTGAAAAACTGTTTTTT. Protein sequence: CASRTQQGEKLFF.

This clone has just a few counts. The J gene is TRBJ1-5, the V gene TRBV6-1; D unclear. Germline values: CDR1 MNHNS, CDR2 SASEGT. With 0 bases removed from V and 4 bases from J, the gap between germline ends came to 7 bases. The CDR3 totals 14 residues. The CDR3 loop is CASSEAYENQPQHF. The CDR3, as DNA: TGTGCCAGCAGTGAAGCCTATGAAAATCAGCCCCAGCATTTT.

This clone came up a few times. J is TRBJ1-4 and V is TRBV5-1; D might be TRBD1 (6 bases). With 3 bases removed from V and 0 bases from J, the gap between germline ends came to 6 bases. This CDR3 comprises 14 residues. CDR1 and CDR2 (germline): SGHRS, YFSETQ. The CDR3 protein is CASSWTATNEKLFF. CDR3 bases: TGCGCCAGCAGCTGGACAGCAACTAATGAAAAACTGTTTTTT.

The chain uses TRBV7-3 and TRBJ2-3; D remains unclear. CDR1 SGHTA and CDR2 FQGTGA come from the germline V gene. This CDR3 is built from 15 residues. Trimming took off 2 bases at V and 6 bases at J, with 15 bases between the two ends. The CDR3, as DNA: TGTGCCAGCAGCTTACACCCGATCACGCGGGATACGCAGTATTTT. Its protein product is CASSLHPITRDTQYF.

The table lists this clone with a count of one. The chain joins TRBV2 to TRBJ2-2, with 7 positions matching TRBD2. CDR1 SNHLY and CDR2 FYNNEI come from the germline V gene. Trimming at V came to 9 bases and at J to 1 base, leaving 5 bases not matched to a gene. CDR3 length: 14 residues. The CDR3 nucleotides are TGTGCCAGGGGGGGGGATGGGAACACCGGGGAGCTGTTTTTT. Translated, it gives CARGGDGNTGELFF.

This clone was counted only a few times. The genes are TRBV4-1 and TRBJ2-7, with 7 bases lining up with TRBD1. This CDR3 is built from 18 residues. J lost 0 bases, V lost 4 bases, and 15 bases had no gene match. Germline V lookup: CDR1 MGHRA, CDR2 YSYEKL. This chain's CDR3 is CASSPGGGTGVGSYEQYF. DNA for the CDR3: TGCGCCAGCAGCCCAGGGGGTGGCACAGGGGTCGGCTCCTACGAGCAGTACTTC.

The chain uses TRBV11-2 and TRBJ1-2, with a possible D match to TRBD1 (5 bases). Germline loops: CDR1 SGHAT, CDR2 FQNNGV. Trimming cost V 4 bases and J 0 bases, with 12 bases left between them. There are 15 residues in the CDR3. CDR3 nucleotide sequence: TGTGCCAGCAGCTGGGGCCGGGTGGCTAACTATGGCTACACCTTC. Protein sequence: CASSWGRVANYGYTF. Looking up the rest from reference TRBV11-2 and TRBJ1-2 gives the full variable domain: EAGVAQSPRYKIIEKRQSVAFWCNPISGHATLYWYQQILGQGPKLLIQFQNNGVVDDSQLPKDRFSAERLKGVDSTLKIQPAKLEDSAVYLCASSWGRVANYGYTFGSGTRLTVV.

In its sample, this clone was seen a few times. The V and J genes are TRBV7-9 and TRBJ2-7; 7 nucleotides line up with TRBD1. CDR3 size: 13 residues. Germline V lookup: CDR1 SEHNR, CDR2 FQNEAQ (reference sequence). J was trimmed by 3 bases and V by 10 bases; bases with no gene match: 9. CDR3 sequence reads: CATKGQPSYEQYF. The CDR3 bases are TGTGCCACCAAGGGACAGCCGAGCTACGAGCAGTACTTC.